This is a list of T cell receptor beta chains from one sample in a study of blood T cell repertoires in COVID-19. The method was immunoSEQ multiplex PCR; TCRdb's version includes in-frame clones alone and lacks a portion of them. Of around 240,000 clones in the sample, about 91% were seen once. Sequenced input: PBMCs or T cells enriched from blood (not recorded which). The origin of the receptors is a human donor in a cohort exposed to, infected with or recovered from COVID-19 (not recorded which). The donor label of this sample is uncertain. CDR3s include the opening cysteine and the closing phenylalanine or tryptophan. D genes are given only for firm matches. Clone size is shown for a subset of rows, as once, few, many or a class of expanded clone.

NA	TRBV6-5	TRBJ2-6	NA	CASRPRGSGANVLTF	TGTGCCAGTCGCCCAAGGGGCTCTGGGGCCAACGTCCTGACTTTC
NA	TRBV5-6	TRBJ1-2	NA	CASSRDTTYGYTF	TGTGCCAGCAGCCGGGACACTACCTATGGCTACACCTTC
NA	TRBV4-1	TRBJ1-2	NA	CASSQDSGTVLYGYTF	TGCGCCAGCAGCCAAGATTCGGGAACAGTACTCTATGGCTACACCTTC
NA	TRBV7-2	TRBJ2-3	NA	CASSFPRGSNTQYF	TGTGCCAGCAGCTTCCCTAGGGGCTCGAATACGCAGTATTTT
TRBD1	TRBV7-9	TRBJ1-6	NA	CASSSDRVNSPLHF	TGTGCCAGCAGCTCCGACAGGGTGAATTCACCCCTCCACTTT
TRBD2	TRBV3-1/TRBV3-2	TRBJ2-3	NA	CASSSALAGGRAGTQYF	TGTGCCAGCAGTTCTGCCCTAGCGGGGGGCCGAGCAGGAACGCAGTATTTT
NA	TRBV7-9	TRBJ2-5	NA	CASSLARSQETQYF	TGTGCCAGCAGCTTAGCTCGGAGTCAAGAGACCCAGTACTTC
NA	TRBV6-1	TRBJ1-1	NA	CASSEPDTNTEAFF	TGTGCCAGCAGTGAGCCGGACACGAACACTGAAGCTTTCTTT
TRBD2	TRBV4-2	TRBJ2-1	NA	CASSQDVAGASEQFF	TGTGCCAGCAGCCAAGATGTAGCGGGGGCTAGTGAGCAGTTCTTC
NA	TRBV7-6	TRBJ2-5	NA	CASSLKWRETQYF	TGTGCCAGCAGCTTAAAATGGAGGGAGACCCAGTACTTC
NA	TRBV6-5	TRBJ1-4	NA	CASSYSFVGRDEKLFF	TGTGCCAGCAGTTACTCTTTCGTAGGGCGGGACGAAAAACTGTTTTTT
NA	TRBV6-5	TRBJ2-7	once	CASGPFGQTYEQYF	TGTGCCAGCGGGCCATTCGGACAGACCTACGAGCAGTACTTC
TRBD2	TRBV11-2	TRBJ2-3	NA	CASSLGDLAGGSTDTQYF	TGTGCCAGCAGCTTAGGAGATTTAGCGGGGGGGTCGACAGATACGCAGTATTTT
TRBD1	TRBV4-2	TRBJ1-2	NA	CASSQDRGPSGYTF	TGTGCCAGCAGCCAAGACAGGGGGCCCTCTGGCTACACCTTC
NA	TRBV6-5	TRBJ2-6	NA	CASQRLSGANVLTF	TGTGCCAGCCAGAGACTCTCTGGGGCCAACGTCCTGACTTTC
TRBD1	TRBV23-1	TRBJ2-5	NA	CASSLPGQATRIQETQYF	TGCGCCAGCAGTCTTCCGGGACAGGCTACTAGAATACAAGAGACCCAGTACTTC
NA	TRBV12-3/TRBV12-4	TRBJ2-5	few	CASSLEGETQYF	TGTGCCAGCAGTTTAGAGGGGGAGACCCAGTACTTC
NA	TRBV7-9	TRBJ1-2	NA	CASSLDPRLGYTF	TGTGCCAGCAGCTTAGACCCCCGCCTAGGCTACACCTTC
TRBD1	TRBV5-6	TRBJ1-1	NA	CASSPEKGADTEAFF	TGTGCCAGCAGCCCCGAGAAGGGGGCCGACACTGAAGCTTTCTTT
NA	TRBV10-3	TRBJ1-2	NA	CAISEGQFSAYGYTF	TGTGCCATCAGTGAGGGACAGTTTTCCGCCTATGGCTACACCTTC
NA	TRBV10-3	TRBJ2-7	NA	CAISVEGGTYEQYF	TGTGCCATCAGTGTGGAGGGAGGTACCTACGAGCAGTACTTC
NA	TRBV27	TRBJ2-1	NA	CASNRGLAYNEQFF	TGTGCCAGCAACCGGGGTCTAGCTTACAATGAGCAGTTCTTC
NA	TRBV5-6	TRBJ1-6	once	CASSSPTYNSPLHF	TGTGCCAGCAGCAGCCCGACTTATAATTCACCCCTCCACTTT
NA	TRBV18	TRBJ1-1	NA	CASSPNGIGGYTEAFF	TGTGCCAGCTCACCAAATGGAATTGGCGGGTACACTGAAGCTTTCTTT
TRBD1	TRBV4-1	TRBJ2-7	NA	CASRPTGKYEQYF	TGCGCCAGCAGACCGACAGGGAAGTACGAGCAGTACTTC
NA	TRBV15	TRBJ1-1	NA	CATSRGQGTNTEAFF	TGTGCCACCAGCAGAGGTCAGGGTACCAACACTGAAGCTTTCTTT
TRBD1	TRBV6-1	TRBJ2-5	NA	CASSEAGTGGGTQYF	TGTGCCAGCAGTGAAGCCGGGACAGGAGGGGGGACCCAGTACTTC
TRBD1	TRBV19	TRBJ2-7	NA	CASGQGKYEQYF	TGTGCCAGCGGACAGGGGAAATACGAGCAGTACTTC
TRBD2	TRBV7-2	TRBJ2-3	NA	CASLRELAGGADTQYF	TGTGCCAGCCTTCGGGAGCTAGCGGGGGGGGCGGATACGCAGTATTTT
TRBD1	TRBV30	TRBJ1-1	NA	CAWSRDSHYTEAFF	TGTGCCTGGAGTAGGGACAGCCATTACACTGAAGCTTTCTTT
NA	TRBV11-2	TRBJ1-1	NA	CASSLDLGGPTEAFF	TGTGCCAGCAGCTTAGATCTAGGAGGGCCCACTGAAGCTTTCTTT
TRBD2	TRBV3-1/TRBV3-2	TRBJ2-1	NA	CASSRTSGGYNEQFF	TGTGCCAGCAGTCGGACTAGCGGGGGGTACAATGAGCAGTTCTTC
NA	TRBV3-1/TRBV3-2	TRBJ1-4	NA	CASSQDREKLFF	TGTGCCAGCAGCCAAGATCGGGAAAAACTGTTTTTT
TRBD2	TRBV5-4	TRBJ2-7	NA	CASRVSGGRAYEQYF	TGTGCCAGCAGGGTTAGCGGGGGGCGCGCCTACGAGCAGTACTTC
TRBD1	TRBV6-4	TRBJ2-3	NA	CASSVEQGALYTQYF	TGTGCCAGCAGTGTCGAACAGGGGGCGTTGTATACGCAGTATTTT
NA	TRBV18	TRBJ1-4	NA	CASSRGEGTNEKLFF	TGTGCCAGCTCACGGGGTGAGGGGACAAATGAAAAACTGTTTTTT
NA	TRBV5-1	TRBJ1-2	NA	CASSFAGDGGYTF	TGCGCCAGCAGCTTCGCGGGCGACGGGGGCTACACCTTC
NA	TRBV11-3	TRBJ2-1	NA	CASSIRGELDEQFF	TGTGCCAGCAGCATCAGGGGGGAATTAGATGAGCAGTTCTTC
TRBD2	TRBV24-1	TRBJ2-3	NA	CATSDFRGGSTDTQYF	TGTGCCACCAGTGATTTCCGGGGGGGGAGTACAGATACGCAGTATTTT
NA	TRBV30	TRBJ1-1	NA	CASGANTEAFF	TGTGCCTCTGGGGCGAACACTGAAGCTTTCTTT
NA	TRBV5-1	TRBJ1-6	NA	CASSLAGLESPLHF	TGCGCCAGCAGCTTGGCCGGACTCGAGTCACCCCTCCACTTT
TRBD1	TRBV9	TRBJ2-7	once	CASSVGGQAYEQYF	TGTGCCAGCAGCGTAGGAGGACAGGCCTACGAGCAGTACTTC
NA	TRBV6-4	TRBJ1-1	NA	CASSETGNTEAFF	TGTGCCAGCAGTGAAACGGGGAACACTGAAGCTTTCTTT
TRBD1	TRBV6-5	TRBJ1-6	NA	CASSYSPGGNSPLHF	TGTGCCAGCAGTTACTCTCCAGGGGGTAATTCACCCCTCCACTTT
NA	TRBV6-4	TRBJ1-5	few	CASSQQGDQPQHF	TGTGCCAGCAGTCAACAGGGTGATCAGCCCCAGCATTTT
NA	TRBV2	TRBJ2-1	NA	CASSHGVNEQFF	TGTGCCAGCAGCCACGGGGTTAATGAGCAGTTCTTC
NA	TRBV19	TRBJ2-5	NA	CASSPGGSWETQYF	TGTGCCAGTAGTCCCGGGGGTAGCTGGGAGACCCAGTACTTC
NA	TRBV30	TRBJ2-7	NA	CAWSVWASSSYEQYF	TGTGCCTGGAGTGTATGGGCGTCGAGCTCCTACGAGCAGTACTTC
NA	TRBV15	TRBJ2-5	NA	CATSRALAEETQYF	TGTGCCACCAGCAGAGCTCTAGCAGAAGAGACCCAGTACTTC
NA	TRBV9	TRBJ2-3	NA	CASSVEGSEDTQYF	TGTGCCAGCAGCGTAGAGGGTAGCGAGGATACGCAGTATTTT
TRBD1	TRBV27	TRBJ1-1	NA	CASSPRDRAKGAFF	TGTGCCAGCAGCCCTAGGGACAGGGCAAAGGGGGCTTTCTTT
TRBD1	TRBV19	TRBJ1-5	NA	CASKPDRDLNQPQHF	TGTGCCAGTAAGCCCGACAGGGACCTCAATCAGCCCCAGCATTTT
NA	TRBV6-5	TRBJ1-2	once	CASSLTYGYTF	TGTGCCAGCAGTCTGACATATGGCTACACCTTC
TRBD2	TRBV7-8	TRBJ2-7	NA	CASSGTSGGFYEQYF	TGTGCCAGCAGCGGGACTAGCGGGGGATTTTACGAGCAGTACTTC
TRBD1	TRBV7-3	TRBJ2-1	NA	CASSPQGMTGDEQFF	TGTGCCAGCAGCCCCCAGGGTATGACAGGGGATGAGCAGTTCTTC
NA	TRBV2	TRBJ1-5	NA	CASSADSFFSNQPQHF	TGTGCCAGCAGTGCGGACAGCTTTTTTAGCAATCAGCCCCAGCATTTT
NA	TRBV5-1	TRBJ1-1	once	CASSLGQADTEAFF	TGCGCCAGCAGCTTGGGACAGGCGGACACTGAAGCTTTCTTT
NA	TRBV25-1	TRBJ1-5	NA	CARSFQPQHF	TGTGCCAGGTCCTTTCAGCCCCAGCATTTT
TRBD2	TRBV9	TRBJ2-7	NA	CASSVDSGEAYEQYF	TGTGCCAGCAGCGTCGATAGCGGGGAGGCCTACGAGCAGTACTTC
NA	TRBV7-8	TRBJ1-1	once	CASSETETNTEAFF	TGTGCCAGCAGCGAGACAGAGACGAACACTGAAGCTTTCTTT